The source of this TCR beta chain is a study of CD8+ T cells in alopecia areata. Study observations and caveats: The study found higher clonality in lesional than normal scalp, especially in alopecia totalis/universalis.

On this clone itself: The antigen is unknown.

Extraction of RNA preceded its reverse transcription into cDNA, which served as the sequencing template. Clones were sequenced by immunoSEQ multiplex PCR, and TCRdb holds only the in-frame ones, with some missing. Of 150,000 to 200,000 clones listed, roughly 60% are singletons. As for treatment: oral pan-JAK inhibitor, 5-10 mg twice daily. Isolation of CD4+ and CD8+ T cells from PBMCs was achieved by sorting. CDR3 size: 14 residues. The V gene lost 3 bases and the J gene lost 2 bases, with 11 bases spanning the gap. Germline assignment: CDR1 GTSNPN and CDR2 SVGIG (reference sequence). The chain carries TRBV30 and TRBJ2-4; D is undetermined. The specimen comprised CD4+ T cells sorted from blood, sampled at week 24, from a patient treated with tofacitinib. This clonotype was obtained from a human donor with alopecia areata. The CDR3 coding sequence is TGTGCCTGGAGAAGCCGCGGTCCCAAAAACATTCAGTACTTC. Translating it yields CAWRSRGPKNIQYF.